Presented here are 7 T cell receptor beta chains from one specimen sequenced in a study of blood T cell repertoires in COVID-19. TCRdb keeps only in-frame clones here, not all; method: immunoSEQ multiplex PCR. The sample consists of approximately 190,000 clones, approximately 81% of them appearing once. Sequences were obtained from peripheral blood. These receptors were collected from a human donor in a cohort sampled during active COVID-19.

V and J are TRBV7-9 and TRBJ2-1, with TRBD2 matching 7 bases. In germline, CDR1 is SEHNR, CDR2 FQNEAQ (reference sequence). The CDR3 consists of 15 residues. Losses at the gene ends were 3 bases for V and 3 bases for J; bases not matched to a gene: 5. In DNA, the CDR3 is TGTGCCAGCAGCTTCAACGGACTAGACTACAATGAGCAGTTCTTC. This codes for CASSFNGLDYNEQFF.

A note on this clone: The junction departs from germline at one end; a sequencing error may be responsible. This chain connects TRBV18 to TRBJ2-2, with 8 bases identical to TRBD2. The CDR3 is made up of 17 amino acids. Germline CDR1 and CDR2: KGHSH and LQKENI. This chain's CDR3 is CASSPPNSGVNTGELFF. The CDR3 nucleotides read TGTGCCAGCTCGCCACCTAATAGCGGGGTGAACACCGGGGAGCTGTTTTTT.

This chain uses TRBV3-1 (or the pseudogene TRBV3-2) with TRBJ1-2, with 9 bases identical to TRBD1. The CDR3 has 20 residues. V lost 4 bases and J lost 5; bases outside the gene matches: 23. In germline, CDR1 is LGHDT, CDR2 YNNKEL (reference sequence). The CDR3 region has the DNA TGTGCCAGCAGCCCCCCCGGTCCGGGGACAGGGTTAGGGCTATTGTATGGCTACACCTTC. Its translation is CASSPPGPGTGLGLLYGYTF.

This clone was observed a handful of times. V is TRBV7-2 and J is TRBJ2-1; D uncertain. The CDR3 loop spans 15 amino acids. V dropped 3 bases and J dropped 7 bases, with 16 bases sitting between them. CDR1 is SGHTA, CDR2 FQGNSA, per germline. The CDR3 bases are TGTGCCAGCAGCTTCATGTTTTCCGTTCAGAATGAGCAGTTCTTC. This codes for CASSFMFSVQNEQFF.

The chain has TRBV14 and TRBJ1-4; weak D call: TRBD1 (6 bases). CDR1 is SGHDN and CDR2 is FVKESK in the germline V gene. There are 13 residues in the CDR3. With 3 bases removed from V and 7 bases from J, the gap between germline ends came to 9 bases. The CDR3 DNA reads as TGTGCCAGCAGCCAGGGGGGGCGTGAAAAACTGTTTTTT. Residues: CASSQGGREKLFF.

The J gene is TRBJ2-2, the V gene TRBV6-5; possible D gene TRBD1, 5 bases. The CDR3 is 14 amino acids. Trimming pared 7 bases from V and 4 bases from J, leaving 13 bases between. Germline CDR1 MNHEY, CDR2 SVGAGI. CDR3 DNA: TGTGCCAGCATTCTTAACAGGTCCACCGGGGAGCTGTTTTTT. Protein product: CASILNRSTGELFF.

This chain connects TRBV19 to TRBJ2-1, with 7 bases lining up with TRBD2. Looked up from germline, CDR1 is LNHDA and CDR2 is SQIVND (reference sequence). This CDR3 is built from 15 residues. Trimming cost V 5 bases and J 1 base; bases outside gene matches: 5. CDR3 in DNA: TGTGCCAGTAGTCGTGCTAGCGGTTCCTACAATGAGCAGTTCTTC. As protein: CASSRASGSYNEQFF.